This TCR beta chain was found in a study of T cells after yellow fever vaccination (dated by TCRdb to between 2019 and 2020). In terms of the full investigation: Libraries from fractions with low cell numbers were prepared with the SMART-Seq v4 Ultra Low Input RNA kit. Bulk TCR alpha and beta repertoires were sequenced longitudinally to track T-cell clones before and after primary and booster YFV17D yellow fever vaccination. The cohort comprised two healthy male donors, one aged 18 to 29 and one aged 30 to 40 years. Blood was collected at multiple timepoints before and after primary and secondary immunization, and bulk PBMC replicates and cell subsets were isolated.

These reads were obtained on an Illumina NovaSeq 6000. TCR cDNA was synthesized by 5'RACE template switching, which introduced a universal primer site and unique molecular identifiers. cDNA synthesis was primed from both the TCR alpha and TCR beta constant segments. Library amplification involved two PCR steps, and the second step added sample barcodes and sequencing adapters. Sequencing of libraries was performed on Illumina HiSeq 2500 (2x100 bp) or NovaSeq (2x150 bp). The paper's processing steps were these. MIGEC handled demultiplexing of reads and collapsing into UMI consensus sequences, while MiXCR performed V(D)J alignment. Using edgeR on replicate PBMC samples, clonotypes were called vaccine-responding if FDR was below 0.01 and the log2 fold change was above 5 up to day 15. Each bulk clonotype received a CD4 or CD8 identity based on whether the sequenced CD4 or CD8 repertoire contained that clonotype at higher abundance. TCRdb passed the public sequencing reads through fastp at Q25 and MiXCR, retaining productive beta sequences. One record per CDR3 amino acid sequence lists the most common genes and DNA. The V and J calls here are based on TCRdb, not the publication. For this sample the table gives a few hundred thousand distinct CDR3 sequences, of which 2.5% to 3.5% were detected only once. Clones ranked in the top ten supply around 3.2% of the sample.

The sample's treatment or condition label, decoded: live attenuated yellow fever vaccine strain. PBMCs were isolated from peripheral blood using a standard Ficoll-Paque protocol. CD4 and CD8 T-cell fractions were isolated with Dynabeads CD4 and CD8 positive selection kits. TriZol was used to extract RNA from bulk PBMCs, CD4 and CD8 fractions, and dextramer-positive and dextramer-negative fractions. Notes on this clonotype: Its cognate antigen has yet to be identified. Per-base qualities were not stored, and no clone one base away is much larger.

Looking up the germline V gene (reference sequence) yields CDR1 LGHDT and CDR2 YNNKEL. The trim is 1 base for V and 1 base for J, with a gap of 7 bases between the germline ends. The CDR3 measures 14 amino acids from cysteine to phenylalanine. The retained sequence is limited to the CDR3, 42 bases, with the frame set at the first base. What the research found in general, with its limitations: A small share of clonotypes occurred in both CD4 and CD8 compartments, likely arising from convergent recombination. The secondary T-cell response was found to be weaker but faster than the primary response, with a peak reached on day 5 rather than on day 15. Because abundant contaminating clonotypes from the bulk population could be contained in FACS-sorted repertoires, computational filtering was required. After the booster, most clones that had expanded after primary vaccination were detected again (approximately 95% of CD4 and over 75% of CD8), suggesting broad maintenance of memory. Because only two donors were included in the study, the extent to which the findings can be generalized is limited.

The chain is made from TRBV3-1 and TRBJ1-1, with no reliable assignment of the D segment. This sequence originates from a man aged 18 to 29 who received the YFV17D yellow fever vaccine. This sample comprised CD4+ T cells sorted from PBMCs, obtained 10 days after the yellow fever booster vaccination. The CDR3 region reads CASSQAFRNTEAFF. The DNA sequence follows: TGTGCCAGCAGCCAAGCTTTCAGGAACACTGAAGCTTTCTTT.